Presented here are 18 T cell receptor beta chains from one specimen sequenced in a study of human T cells and chemical hapten exposure. Time point denoted: healthy volunteer bleed at 6 weeks. It was from unfractionated whole blood that total RNA was extracted. TCRdb analysed the RACE reads with MiXCR anew, one entry per CDR3 protein. This table has about 65,000 distinct CDR3 sequences, approximately 6.5% appearing once. Sequencing used whole blood. The origin of the receptors is a female donor in good health. Some clones in this sample may be carry-over from other donors' samples.

Regarding this clonotype: It is likely a read error, because the conserved phenylalanine at the end of the CDR3 is missing. This chain uses TRBV6-5 with TRBJ1-1; no definite D call. V dropped 0 bases and J dropped 4 bases, with 9 bases sitting between them. Germline assignment: CDR1 MNHEY and CDR2 SVGAGI. The CDR3 is 14 amino acids. CDR3 sequence (DNA): TGTGCCAGCAGTTACTCTACAGTAACCACTGAAGCTTTCCTT. Amino acids: CASSYSTVTTEAFL.

At least ten counts were recorded for this clonotype. The J gene is TRBJ2-2, the V gene TRBV20-1; 11 positions match TRBD2. After removal of 2 bases from V and 2 bases from J, the junction contained 4 bases not matched to a gene. The V gene's germline CDR1 is DFQATT and CDR2 SNEGSKA (reference sequence). The CDR3 spans 16 residues. CDR3 protein: CSARPGTSGNTGELFF. CDR3 DNA sequence: TGCAGTGCTAGACCCGGGACTAGCGGTAACACCGGGGAGCTGTTTTTT.

This clonotype was seen a few times. The J gene is TRBJ2-7, the V gene TRBV3-1, with D hard to call. The CDR3 runs to 14 residues. Germline loops: CDR1 LGHDT, CDR2 YNNKEL (reference sequence). Trimming took off 0 bases at V and 2 bases at J, with 8 bases between the two ends. CDR3 sequence reads: CASSQDPGTYEQYF. CDR3 in DNA: TGTGCCAGCAGCCAAGATCCCGGAACCTACGAGCAGTACTTC.

V gene TRBV14 combines with J gene TRBJ2-7; D is unclear. CDR1 is SGHDN, CDR2 FVKESK, per germline. The CDR3 sequence is 11 residues long. Trimming pared 4 bases from V and 3 bases from J, leaving 4 bases between. CDR3 in amino acids: CASSLHYEQYF. The CDR3 bases are TGTGCCAGCAGCCTTCACTACGAGCAGTACTTC.

The chain has TRBV2 and TRBJ1-1; no clear D gene. V was trimmed by 4 bases and J by 8 bases, leaving 8 bases between them. Germline-derived CDR1 and CDR2 are SNHLY and FYNNEI. The length of the CDR3 is 11 residues. The CDR3 DNA reads as TGTGCCAGCAGTGTTGCTCCAGAAGCTTTCTTT. Translation: CASSVAPEAFF.

The rearrangement links TRBV6-1 to TRBJ2-1; 7 nucleotides match TRBD1. The J segment lost 2 bases and the V segment lost 11 bases, leaving 9 bases of the junction unmatched. CDR1 and CDR2 (germline): MNHNS, SASEGT. This CDR3 is built from 14 residues. DNA of the CDR3: TGTGCCGCCCAGGACAGGACCACCTACAATGAGCAGTTCTTC. Its protein is CAAQDRTTYNEQFF.

V is TRBV28 and J is TRBJ2-7; possible D gene TRBD1, 6 bases. The CDR3 sequence is 14 residues long. Germline V lookup: CDR1 MDHEN, CDR2 SYDVKM. Between the trimmed V and J ends, which lost 8 bases and 4 bases, there was a span of 18 bases. The DNA for the CDR3 is TGTGCCAGCCACCCCATTCGACAGGAGTACGAGCAGTACTTC. This sequence encodes CASHPIRQEYEQYF.

This clonotype was recorded a few times. The chain is built from TRBV12-3 or TRBV12-4 and TRBJ2-3, with D unclear. V lost 2 bases to trimming and J lost 5 bases, with 8 bases between them. This CDR3 is built from 13 residues. The CDR3 region has the DNA TGTGCCAGCAGTTTATGGAGACAAGATACGCAGTATTTT. Protein product: CASSLWRQDTQYF.

The chain carries TRBV7-8 and TRBJ2-1; TRBD2 agrees at 10 bases. Trimming at V came to 5 bases and at J to 4 bases, leaving 14 bases not matched to a gene. Germline CDR1 is SGHVS and CDR2 is FQNEAQ. CDR3 length equals 18 residues. CDR3 bases: TGTGCCAGCAGCCCCCAACCCCTAGCGGGAGTGGGTTACAATGAGCAGTTCTTC. Residues: CASSPQPLAGVGYNEQFF. Filled out from reference TRBV7-8 and TRBJ2-1, the complete variable domain reads GAGVSQSPRYKVAKRGQDVALRCDPISGHVSLFWYQQALGQGPEFLTYFQNEAQLDKSGLPSDRFFAERPEGSVSTLKIQRTQQEDSAVYLCASSPQPLAGVGYNEQFFGPGTRLTVL.

This chain joins TRBV7-8 and TRBJ1-2; D is undetermined. The V gene lost 2 bases and the J gene lost 6 bases, with 13 bases spanning the gap. This CDR3 contains 14 residues. Germline V CDR1 and CDR2: SGHVS, FQNEAQ. The CDR3 DNA follows: TGTGCCAGCAGCTTATATGAGACAAGGGATGGCTACACCTTC. Residues: CASSLYETRDGYTF.

Comment on this clonotype: Given a much more abundant clone one base away, this may be a read error. The chain recombines TRBV7-2 with TRBJ2-1; D call uncertain. Germline V CDR1 and CDR2: SGHTA, FQGNSA. This CDR3 is built from 12 residues. The CDR3, as DNA: TGTGCCAACAGCTTATCCCTCATTGAGCAGTTCTTC. Its protein product is CANSLSLIEQFF.

The V call is TRBV4-2, the J call TRBJ1-4, with a weak D call TRBD1 (6 bases). V shed 4 bases and J shed 5 bases, with 23 bases lying between them. Germline V lookup: CDR1 LGHNA, CDR2 YNFKEQ. This CDR3 comprises 18 residues. For the CDR3, the DNA is TGTGCCAGCAGCCCTCTAGGACAGAAGGGCCCTTACAATGAAAAACTGTTTTTT. Amino acids: CASSPLGQKGPYNEKLFF.

This clonotype was recorded many times. The J gene is TRBJ2-3, the V gene TRBV28; possible D gene TRBD2, 5 bases. Trimming removed 5 bases from V and 1 base from J, with 10 bases in between. Germline CDR1 and CDR2: MDHEN and SYDVKM. The CDR3 loop spans 14 amino acids. The CDR3 bases are TGTGCCAGCAGTCACCGGACTGGCACAGATACGCAGTATTTT. Its protein is CASSHRTGTDTQYF.

This clonotype was seen ten or more times. J is TRBJ1-5 and V is TRBV6-4; tentative D call: TRBD1 (5 bases). The CDR3 is 14 amino acids. Trimming removed 8 bases from V and 3 bases from J, with 14 bases in between. CDR1 MRHNA and CDR2 SNTAGT come from the germline V gene. The CDR3 DNA follows: TGTGCCAGCCCATCCGGGACTTTCAATCAGCCCCAGCATTTT. It encodes CASPSGTFNQPQHF.

This clonotype has only a few counts. V usage is TRBV9 and J usage is TRBJ2-1, with D hard to call. CDR1 is SGDLS, CDR2 YYNGEE, per germline. V lost 1 base and J lost 6, with 11 bases in between. The CDR3 runs to 14 residues. CDR3 DNA: TGTGCCAGCAGCGTATTGATGTCGGGCAATGAGCAGTTCTTC. It encodes CASSVLMSGNEQFF.

The chain couples TRBV3-1 to TRBJ2-3; 11 bases align to TRBD2. J was trimmed by 0 bases and V by 4 bases; bases with no gene match: 6. CDR3 length equals 17 residues. The germline gives CDR1 LGHDT, CDR2 YNNKEL (reference sequence). The CDR3 region has the DNA TGTGCCAGCAGCCGACTGACTAGCGGGAAAAGCACAGATACGCAGTATTTT. Amino acids: CASSRLTSGKSTDTQYF.

At least ten counts were recorded for this clonotype. The genes are TRBV7-2 and TRBJ1-5; D gene ambiguous. This CDR3 spans 15 amino acids. With 1 base removed from V and 7 bases from J, the gap between germline ends came to 14 bases. CDR1 and CDR2 (germline): SGHTA, FQGNSA. CDR3 nucleotides: TGTGCCAGCAGCTTAGGCCCGTATGGGGAACAGCCCCAGCATTTT. Protein: CASSLGPYGEQPQHF. The full variable domain, its missing parts supplied by reference TRBV7-2 and TRBJ1-5, is GAGVSQSPSNKVTEKGKDVELRCDPISGHTALYWYRQSLGQGLEFLIYFQGNSAPDKSGLPSDRFSAERTGGSVSTLTIQRTQQEDSAVYLCASSLGPYGEQPQHFGDGTRLSIL.

In this sample, this clonotype turned up a few times. This chain uses TRBV5-1 with TRBJ2-7; 9 bases map to TRBD2. Germline V gene data show CDR1 as SGHRS and CDR2 as YFSETQ. This CDR3 comprises 14 residues. The V segment lost 9 bases and the J segment 0 bases; nucleotides outside the gene matches: 7. CDR3 in DNA: TGCGCCACCCGGACTAGCGAGAGCTCCTACGAGCAGTACTTC. Protein sequence: CATRTSESSYEQYF.